Presented here are 23 T cell receptor beta chains from one specimen sequenced in a study of T-cell reconstitution after alpha-beta-depleted transplantation in children (dated by TCRdb to 2016 to 2018). Receptors were amplified or captured by PCR. The run used an Illumina HiSeq 2500. TCR library preparation used molecular barcoding, with unique molecular identifiers applied to normalize quantification of the TCRbeta repertoire. TCRdb itself trimmed the public reads at Q25 with fastp, ran MiXCR and retained productive beta chains. CDR3 protein duplicates are merged, each entry listing the most common genes and DNA. Recorded for this sample are some 490,000 distinct CDR3 sequences; around 12% of them occurred a single time. Of the sample, around 6% is held by the ten largest clones. Sequencing used PBMCs from the stem cell graft donor, obtained from the stem cell graft. These receptors originate from a human donor who donated a stem cell graft to a child with combined immunodeficiency.

Ten or more counts support this clonotype. This sequence joins TRBV12-3 or TRBV12-4 and TRBJ1-1, with 8 bases fitting TRBD1. V shed 7 bases and J 1 base; nucleotides not matched to a gene: 2. This CDR3 is built from 13 residues. CDR3 loop: CASNGTGNTEAFF. DNA for the CDR3: TGTGCCAGCAACGGGACAGGGAACACTGAAGCTTTCTTT.

This sequence joins TRBV11-3 and TRBJ2-5; D unclear. CDR3 length: 14 residues. In germline, CDR1 is SGHNT, CDR2 YENEEA. V shed 3 bases and J shed 3 bases, with 11 bases lying between them. In nucleotides, the CDR3 is TGTGCCAGCAGCTTTGGGGATCCAGAAGAGACCCAGTACTTC. Translated, it gives CASSFGDPEETQYF.

The chain recombines TRBV9 with TRBJ2-1, with a tentative D call TRBD2 (5 bases). Germline V gene lookup returns CDR1 SGDLS and CDR2 YYNGEE. This CDR3 region has 12 residues. Between the trimmed V and J ends, which lost 1 base and 13 bases, there was a span of 12 bases. CDR3: CASSVLPAAQFF. The CDR3 coding sequence is TGTGCCAGCAGCGTATTACCAGCGGCCCAGTTCTTC.

This clonotype was found a few times. The chain uses TRBV24-1 and TRBJ2-5; TRBD2 matches at 7 bases. CDR1 KGHDR and CDR2 SFDVKD come from the germline V gene. There are 16 residues in the CDR3. Germline trimming cut 4 bases from V and 1 base from J; bases unmatched to any gene: 8. CDR3 nucleotide sequence: TGTGCCACCAGTGAGGGTGGGAGGGCCATCCAAGAGACCCAGTACTTC. The encoded protein is CATSEGGRAIQETQYF.

The V and J genes are TRBV12-3 or TRBV12-4 and TRBJ2-3; TRBD2 aligns across 9 bases. The CDR3 contains 15 residues. Trimming at V came to 2 bases and at J to 5 bases, leaving 5 bases not matched to a gene. CDR3 in DNA: TGTGCCAGCAGTTTACGGGTAGCGGGGGAAGATACGCAGTATTTT. Translated: CASSLRVAGEDTQYF.

The rearrangement uses TRBV2 and TRBJ2-7, with unresolved D. CDR1 is SNHLY, CDR2 FYNNEI, per germline. This CDR3 has 15 amino acids. V gave up 8 bases and J gave up 3 bases, with 20 bases separating them. The CDR3 sequence is CASRRRLDPGYEQYF. In DNA form, the CDR3 reads TGTGCCAGCCGACGCCGGTTGGACCCTGGCTACGAGCAGTACTTC.

This clonotype was observed many times. The chain joins TRBV27 to TRBJ2-1; 14 nucleotides line up with TRBD2. CDR1 and CDR2 from the germline V gene are MNHEY and SMNVEV (reference sequence). The junction had 4 bases not matched to a gene; V was cut back by 2 bases and J by 4 bases. This CDR3 region has 17 residues. In nucleotides, the CDR3 is TGTGCCAGCAGTTTAAGTGGGACTAGCGGGGGTTACAATGAGCAGTTCTTC. This sequence encodes CASSLSGTSGGYNEQFF.

This clonotype has more than one count but fewer than ten. The rearrangement links TRBV20-1 to TRBJ2-1; the match to TRBD2 covers 8 bases. Looked up from germline, CDR1 is DFQATT and CDR2 is SNEGSKA (reference sequence). This CDR3 has 15 residues. Trimming removed 0 bases from V and 10 bases from J; junction bases left unmatched: 11. For the CDR3, the DNA is TGCAGTGCTAGAGAGTTCTGGCGGGGGGATCGAGAGCAGTTCTTC. Protein sequence: CSAREFWRGDREQFF.

This clonotype was seen only a few times. The chain is built from TRBV6-2 or TRBV6-3 and TRBJ2-5; D remains unclear. There are 14 residues in the CDR3. The ends were cut back, 0 bases at V and 5 bases at J, with 10 bases in the middle. CDR1 and CDR2 from the germline V gene are MNHEY and SVGEGT. In DNA, the CDR3 is TGTGCCAGCAGTTACTCGGGCTCATGGGAGACCCAGTACTTC. It is translated as CASSYSGSWETQYF.

In this sample, this clonotype turned up many times. The gene calls are TRBV12-3 or TRBV12-4 and TRBJ2-2; D is uncertain. The ends were cut back, 6 bases at V and 4 bases at J, with 9 bases in the middle. The CDR3 is 13 amino acids. Here the CDR3 DNA reads TGTGCCAGCAGCCCGTCCGGCACCGGGGAGCTGTTTTTT. Translating gives CASSPSGTGELFF.

This chain joins TRBV29-1 and TRBJ2-7, with TRBD2 matching 7 bases. V was clipped by 3 bases and J by 7 bases; unmatched bases: 9. Looked up from germline, CDR1 is SQVTM and CDR2 is ANQGSEA. The CDR3 sequence is 13 residues long. The CDR3 loop reads CSVEPGPRGEQYF. DNA of the CDR3: TGCAGCGTTGAGCCCGGGCCGCGGGGGGAGCAGTACTTC.

This clonotype was observed at least ten times. The genes are TRBV4-2 and TRBJ2-1, with 9 bases matching TRBD2. The CDR3 runs 20 residues. Trimming cost V 4 bases and J 0 bases; bases outside gene matches: 16. Germline assignment: CDR1 LGHNA and CDR2 YNFKEQ. The CDR3 bases are TGTGCCAGCAGCCCTTTTGGCAGTCCAAGGACTAGCGCCTCCTACAATGAGCAGTTCTTC. Translation: CASSPFGSPRTSASYNEQFF.

In its sample, this clonotype was seen a few times. The CDR3 DNA is TGTGCCAGCAGTTACCTAGCGGGACGCTCCTACAATGAGCAGTTCTTC. It codes for CASSYLAGRSYNEQFF. The J gene is TRBJ2-1, the V gene TRBV6-5, with 9 bases aligning to TRBD2. Germline V gene data show CDR1 as MNHEY and CDR2 as SVGAGI. CDR3 size: 16 residues. Losses at the gene ends were 2 bases for V and 0 bases for J; bases not matched to a gene: 2.

This sequence joins TRBV30 and TRBJ2-2; unclear D gene. V lost 0 bases to trimming and J lost 0 bases, with 11 bases between them. The V gene's germline CDR1 is GTSNPN and CDR2 SVGIG (reference sequence). This CDR3 is built from 16 residues. CDR3 sequence: CAWSVLTSPNTGELFF. The CDR3 nucleotides are TGTGCCTGGAGTGTACTTACTTCCCCGAACACCGGGGAGCTGTTTTTT.

In its sample, this clonotype was seen many times. The chain joins TRBV20-1 to TRBJ2-7; 13 bases are shared with TRBD2. The junction had 2 bases not matched to a gene; V was cut back by 2 bases and J by 7 bases. CDR3 length: 13 residues. Germline loops: CDR1 DFQATT, CDR2 SNEGSKA (reference sequence). The CDR3 sequence: CSARPGLAGEQYF. CDR3 sequence (DNA): TGCAGTGCTAGACCGGGACTAGCGGGAGAGCAGTACTTC.

This chain links TRBV5-1 with TRBJ2-3; D is undetermined. From germline, CDR1 is SGHRS and CDR2 YFSETQ. This CDR3 spans 13 amino acids. Deletions cut 2 bases from V and 2 bases from J, with 6 bases between. CDR3 residues: CASSFPTTDTQYF. For the CDR3, the DNA is TGCGCCAGCAGCTTCCCTACCACAGATACGCAGTATTTT. Looking up the rest from reference TRBV5-1 and TRBJ2-3 gives the full variable domain: KAGVTQTPRYLIKTRGQQVTLSCSPISGHRSVSWYQQTPGQGLQFLFEYFSETQRNKGNFPGRFSGRQFSNSRSEMNVSTLELGDSALYLCASSFPTTDTQYFGPGTRLTVL.

The V and J genes are TRBV7-8 and TRBJ2-7, with D unresolved. The CDR3 runs to 14 residues. Germline values: CDR1 SGHVS, CDR2 FQNEAQ. The V end lost 3 bases, the J end lost 0 bases, and 9 bases lay between the germline ends. The CDR3 nucleotides read TGTGCCAGCAGCTTTCGCTGGTTCTCCTACGAGCAGTACTTC. Its translation: CASSFRWFSYEQYF.

The V gene is TRBV6-2 or TRBV6-3, the J gene TRBJ2-3; D ambiguous. Germline CDR1 MNHEY, CDR2 SVGEGT. The ends were cut back, 3 bases at V and 0 bases at J, with 10 bases in the middle. This CDR3 has 15 residues. The CDR3 sequence is CASSYGRTSTDTQYF. Written as DNA, the CDR3 is TGTGCCAGCAGTTATGGCAGAACTAGCACAGATACGCAGTATTTT.

This clonotype was seen a handful of times. The chain links TRBV30 to TRBJ1-5; 8 nucleotides line up with TRBD1. The ends lost 1 base at V and 5 bases at J; junction bases unmatched: 1. The CDR3 covers 13 residues. CDR1 and CDR2 from the germline V gene are GTSNPN and SVGIG (reference sequence). DNA for the CDR3: TGTGCCTGGAGTGAGGACAGGGATCAGCCCCAGCATTTT. This translates into CAWSEDRDQPQHF.

The J gene is TRBJ2-1, the V gene TRBV29-1, with a weak D call TRBD2 (6 bases). This CDR3 spans 11 amino acids. Deletions cut 3 bases from V and 7 bases from J, with 7 bases between. Looked up from germline, CDR1 is SQVTM and CDR2 is ANQGSEA. The CDR3: CSVDGSNEQFF. The DNA of the CDR3 is TGCAGCGTTGACGGGAGTAATGAGCAGTTCTTC.

This clonotype occurred many times. This rearrangement joins TRBV9 to TRBJ2-3, with D unclear. Germline V lookup: CDR1 SGDLS, CDR2 YYNGEE. The V and J ends lost 0 bases and 7 bases respectively, with 6 bases between them. This CDR3 has 12 residues. CDR3 coding DNA: TGTGCCAGCAGCGTAGAGGGTAATACGCAGTATTTT. The encoded protein is CASSVEGNTQYF.

This clonotype came up a few times. This rearrangement joins TRBV7-6 to TRBJ2-1; TRBD1 aligns across 11 bases. The ends lost 5 bases at V and 0 bases at J; junction bases unmatched: 9. Germline V CDR1 and CDR2: SGHVS, FNYEAQ. CDR3 length: 18 residues. The CDR3, as DNA: TGTGCCAGCAGCCCGGACAGGGGGCTGGCGGTCTCCTACAATGAGCAGTTCTTC. Translated, it gives CASSPDRGLAVSYNEQFF.

This clonotype was recorded many times. The V and J genes are TRBV12-3 or TRBV12-4 and TRBJ2-7; D gene ambiguous. The CDR3 loop spans 11 amino acids. V shed 6 bases and J shed 2 bases, with 5 bases lying between them. CDR3 sequence (DNA): TGTGCCAGCAGCTTTACCTACGAGCAGTACTTC. It encodes CASSFTYEQYF.